A selection of T cell receptor beta chains follows, all from one sample in a study of blood T cell repertoires in COVID-19. Here immunoSEQ multiplex PCR was the method, and the copy in TCRdb shows in-frame clones only, minus some. This sample yields fewer than 300,000 clones, of which around 90% are seen a single time; 1% to 1.3% belongs to the top ten. What was sequenced was PBMCs or T cells enriched from blood (not recorded which). All receptors come from a woman in her thirties who had recovered from COVID-19. Each CDR3 is given with its conserved first and last residue. A D gene is named only where the DNA matches it firmly. Some rows have no size entry. The others give once, few or many, or a class for an expanded clone.

>TRBJ1-3|TRBV3-1/TRBV3-2|few|.
TGTGCCAGCAGCCTAAACTTTATCTCTGGAAACACCATATATTTT
CASSLNFISGNTIYF
>TRBJ2-7|TRBV25-1|.|.
TGTGCCAGGAGTAATCGGTTCTCCTACGAGCAGTACTTC
CARSNRFSYEQYF
>TRBJ1-3|TRBV30|.|TRBD1
TGTGCCTGGAGAAGACAGGGGATGGGCACCATATATTTT
CAWRRQGMGTIYF
>TRBJ1-5|TRBV6-6|.|TRBD1
TGTGCCAGCACCACGACAGGGGCGAATCAGCCCCAGCATTTT
CASTTTGANQPQHF
>TRBJ1-2|TRBV30|.|.
TGTGCCTGGTCTAGCGCTAACTATGGCTACACCTTC
CAWSSANYGYTF
>TRBJ1-1|TRBV30|.|TRBD1
TGTGCCTGGAGTGTTAGCAGGGGGCGCGGTCAAACTGAAGCTTTCTTT
CAWSVSRGRGQTEAFF
>TRBJ2-5|TRBV27|.|TRBD2
TGTGCCAGCAGTTTATTAGGAGTGGGAACGGGGGGGCAACAAGAGACCCAGTACTTC
CASSLLGVGTGGQQETQYF
>TRBJ2-7|TRBV7-9|.|.
TGTGCCAGCAGCTTATTCCCCGACAGCAACTACGAGCAGTACTTC
CASSLFPDSNYEQYF
>TRBJ2-7|TRBV13|.|TRBD2
TGTGCCAGCAGCTTCGGTTTAGCGGGAGAATACGAGCAGTACTTC
CASSFGLAGEYEQYF
>TRBJ1-2|TRBV19|.|.
TGTGCCAGTAGTATTCAAGACAGTTATGGCTACACCTTC
CASSIQDSYGYTF
>TRBJ2-6|TRBV10-3|.|.
TGTGCCATATGTCTTGCGGGGGCCAACGTCCTGACTTTC
CAICLAGANVLTF
>TRBJ2-1|TRBV3-1/TRBV3-2|.|.
TGTGCCAGCAGCAGCGAAGGCGGCGGAGGCTACAATGAGCAGTTCTTC
CASSSEGGGGYNEQFF
>TRBJ2-7|TRBV7-2|.|TRBD1
TGTGCCAGCAGCCCATGGACAGGGGGCGCGGTGACCTACGAGCAGTACTTC
CASSPWTGGAVTYEQYF
>TRBJ2-7|TRBV4-2|.|.
TGTGCCAGCAGCCAAGAAGGGAGGGGGTCCTACGAGCAGTACTTC
CASSQEGRGSYEQYF
>TRBJ2-7|TRBV15|.|.
TGTGCCACCAGTAGAACAGGGTTCTATGGCGAGCAGTACTTC
CATSRTGFYGEQYF
>TRBJ1-5|TRBV7-2|.|.
TGTGCCAGCAGCCTATACAGTAGCAATCAGCCCCAGCATTTT
CASSLYSSNQPQHF
>TRBJ1-1|TRBV28|.|.
TGTGCCAGCAGTTTACCGGAGGGTAGGGGCTCCGCTGAAGCTTTCTTT
CASSLPEGRGSAEAFF
>TRBJ2-3|TRBV5-4|.|.
TGTGCCAGCAGCTTGGTTGGGCGGGGGCCAGATACGCAGTATTTT
CASSLVGRGPDTQYF
>TRBJ2-1|TRBV6-5|.|TRBD1
TGTGCCAGCAGTTACCCCCGGGACAGGGGGGGTAATGAGCAGTTCTTC
CASSYPRDRGGNEQFF
>TRBJ1-5|TRBV6-1|.|.
TGTGCCAGCAGTGAAAACCTGGGGCCCCGCAATCAGCCCCAGCATTTT
CASSENLGPRNQPQHF
>TRBJ2-2|TRBV2|once|TRBD2
TGTGCCAGCAGTACTAGCGACAACACCGGGGAGCTGTTTTTT
CASSTSDNTGELFF
>TRBJ2-7|TRBV6-5|.|.
TGTGCCAGCTACACTAACAAAGGGGGGGGGTACGAGCAGTACTTC
CASYTNKGGGYEQYF
>TRBJ1-4|TRBV5-4|.|.
TGTGCCAGCAGCTTAAAACAGGTTGAACGGGAAAAACTGTTTTTT
CASSLKQVEREKLFF
>TRBJ2-1|TRBV30|.|TRBD2
TGTGCCTGGACTTCCTCCCAGGGACTAGCGGCCTACAATGAGCAGTTCTTC
CAWTSSQGLAAYNEQFF
>TRBJ1-2|TRBV28|.|TRBD1
TGTGCCAGCAGAACCCCGGGACAGGAAGGAGGCTACACCTTC
CASRTPGQEGGYTF